This TCR beta chain was sequenced during a study of blood T cells in healthy people across ages. Study-wide findings and caveats: Nothing was known about donor CMV status, and this possibly confounded expanded clonotype changes. Measured against age, TCR beta diversity per million T cells decreased in a roughly linear manner.

The CDR3 length is 13 residues. Germline V lookup: CDR1 DFQATT, CDR2 SNEGSKA (reference sequence). Trimming pared 4 bases from V and 2 bases from J, leaving 11 bases between. With regard to this clonotype: The antigen is undetermined.

Primers used in a second PCR of about 6 to 11 cycles were a sample-barcoded 5' primer and a J-beta primer mix. MiXCR was run by TCRdb on the 5' RACE reads, yielding one entry per CDR3 protein. Of 1.5 million to 2 million distinct CDR3 sequences listed, roughly 27% are singletons. Sequencing input: blood. This receptor was taken from a woman in her twenties or thirties in good health. The V and J genes are TRBV20-1 and TRBJ1-2; D unclear. The CDR3 sequence is CSAIRQTNYGYTF. Written as DNA, the CDR3 is TGCAGTGCTATCAGACAAACCAACTATGGCTACACCTTC.